This entry is about one TCR beta chain. The sample is drawn from a study of blood T cell repertoires in COVID-19. Turning to the study itself: Samples representing acute and convalescent COVID-19 were sourced from the United States, Italy and Spain. PBMCs, B-cell-depleted T cells, or T cells provided the cDNA or gDNA that made up the material.

Authors' data handling: Estimates of nucleated cell counts were drawn from the amplification of reference gene primers. Method: immunoSEQ multiplex PCR; TCRdb's copy keeps in-frame clones and lacks some. V, J and clone size were drawn from that table, and D and trimming were deduced from the DNA. The sample contains about 320,000 clones, about 83% of which appear only once. This CDR3 contains 14 residues. Germline CDR1 and CDR2: MNHEY and SMNVEV (reference sequence). V shed 4 bases, J shed 7 bases, and the junction held 10 bases outside the gene matches. The sequencing input was peripheral blood. The chain couples TRBV27 to TRBJ2-7; TRBD1 matches at 7 bases. The clonotype originates from a woman aged 50 to 60 with acute or convalescent COVID-19. The CDR3, as DNA: TGTGCCAGCAGTTCACAGGGGCCTACGTATGAGCAGTACTTC. It is translated as CASSSQGPTYEQYF.